This T cell receptor beta chain originates from a study of blood T cells in healthy people across ages (dated by TCRdb to about 2015). A note on the overall study: Template switching captured roughly one uniquely barcoded TCR beta cDNA molecule per two T cells in model experiments. The study measured age-related changes in TCR beta repertoire diversity using deep sequencing normalized with unique cDNA molecular identifiers. For two donors (one aged 18 to 30 and one aged 80 or older), the study analyzed two additional independent replicas of 1 million unique cDNA reads from the same blood draw. The donors were divided into four age groups: young (average around 16 years), middle-aged (about 40), aged (under 70) and long-lived (about 84).

The donors were around 39 Caucasian individuals from Russia, aged roughly 6 to 90 years, who were systemically healthy. Roughly 11 milliliters of peripheral blood were drawn from each donor into EDTA-treated Vacutainer tubes. PBMCs were isolated by Ficoll-Paque density-gradient centrifugation, with at least 7 million obtained per sample. Total RNA was extracted from PBMCs with Trizol reagent, with at least 5 micrograms obtained per sample. The percentages of naive CD45RAhigh/CD27high T cells were determined by flow cytometry on a PBMC aliquot from every donor. What the work shows at the level of the full study, not this receptor alone: Compared with the aged group, the long-lived group had more naive CD4+ T cells, fewer expanded clones and increased TCR diversity, suggesting age selection. Estimates of total diversity from one million sequenced T cells were regarded as lower bounds and underestimates. Observed TCR beta diversity per million T cells fell roughly linearly with age, and a significant reduction was already apparent by age roughly 40. Because profiling used bulk unsorted PBMCs, naive and antigen-experienced compartments could not be compared conclusively. Observed TCR beta diversity correlated strongly with the percentage of naive T cells measured by flow cytometry. Because the CMV infection status of the donors was unknown, age-related changes in expanded clonotypes may potentially have been confounded.

Looking up the germline V gene yields CDR1 MGHRA and CDR2 YSYEKL. From the cysteine through the phenylalanine, the CDR3 covers 14 amino acids. The read is trimmed to its CDR3 DNA, 42 bases read in frame from base 1. At the junction V is shortened by 3 bases and J by 0 bases, with 8 bases in between. Library prep was done by 5' RACE. For sequencing, an Illumina HiSeq 2500 was employed. A second about 7 to 11 cycle PCR used a sample-barcoded 5' primer and a J-beta primer mix. A unique molecular identifier was introduced onto each TCR beta cDNA molecule by a template-switch 5' adaptor carrying 12 random nucleotides. Each sample yielded at least 3 million CDR3-containing paired-end reads. All of the RNA was converted into first-strand cDNA using the Mint cDNA synthesis kit, with a TRBC-specific oligonucleotide serving as the primer. All cDNA was treated with uracil-DNA glycosylase and then went through a first 18-cycle PCR with the universal primers M1SS and BC2_uni_R. The study's processing was this. For normalization, 1 million high-quality reads were randomly selected from each sample, with every read carrying a distinct molecular identifier. Instead of being binned into consensus sequences, reads that shared molecular identifiers were thrown out. MiTCR, with a Q25 quality threshold and the strictest error-elimination algorithm, was used for CDR3 identification, clonotype clustering and error correction. A nonparametric unseen species model with Euler transformation was used to estimate a lower bound on total TCR beta diversity. TCRdb reprocessed the public reads (quality trimming at Q25 with fastp, clone calling with MiXCR) and kept in-frame beta chains. Rows are combined by CDR3 protein, so each entry shows the most common genes and DNA. The V and J calls reflect TCRdb's pipeline rather than the authors' work. The sample table contains over a million distinct CDR3 sequences; only one count was recorded for less than 25% of them. The top ten hold 0.75% of the sample.

There are a few counts of this clonotype. The clone's antigen remains unknown. No base-level quality is on record; no much larger clone is a single base apart. This sample also appeared in a second study, on T cells of mothers and their children. From that second study: Nine systemically healthy Caucasian individuals, comprising three mothers and their six children, were included as donors. cDNA synthesis used all of the extracted RNA, with roughly 1.5 ug of RNA in each 15 ul reaction. In the second PCR, the M1S primer introduced both the sample barcodes and 2-4 random nucleotides. Over 9.5 million TCR beta CDR3 reads came from each mother, compared with roughly 2.8 million reads from each child. Thymic selection similarly shapes TCR recombination output in related and unrelated pairs, with minor effect from inherited differences. Normalized repertoire overlap in related mother-child pairs was always slightly higher than in unrelated mother-child pairs, but the difference was never significant. No persistent microchimeric T cell clones were detected, at a sensitivity of roughly 96 clones per million clonotypes. To look for features that set related mother-child pairs apart from unrelated individuals, the researchers ran deep NGS to compare the TCR beta repertoires of mothers and children. The mean age was approximately 41 +/- 4 years for the mothers and around 11 +/- 4 years for the children. After adapters were ligated using NEBNext reagents, the libraries underwent 100+100 nt paired-end sequencing on an Illumina HiSeq 2000. To avoid cross-contamination, the mother libraries and the child libraries were prepared a month apart and sequenced in separate runs. Each donor had between roughly 450,000 and 2,300,000 distinct TCR beta clonotypes identified. Naive TCR beta clonotypes were estimated from low-frequency clonotypes matched to each donor's FACS-determined naive share, without sorting.

This TCR came from a girl between 2 and 10 years old in good health. This chain joins TRBV4-1 to TRBJ1-1, with no reliable assignment of the D segment. The sequencing sample was made of blood. CDR3 reads: CASSHDVMNTEAFF. The DNA is as follows: TGCGCCAGCAGCCACGACGTAATGAACACTGAAGCTTTCTTT.